This T cell receptor (beta chain) came from a study of blood T cell repertoires in COVID-19. This clone occurred once. This CDR3 is 13 amino acids long. The J segment lost 4 bases and the V segment lost 7 bases, leaving 5 bases of the junction unmatched. Germline loops: CDR1 ENHRY, CDR2 SYGVKD. The repertoire was sequenced with immunoSEQ multiplex PCR; TCRdb's copy has only in-frame clones and lacks some. The data contain about 28,000 clones, about 80% of them singletons. The sequenced sample consisted of peripheral blood. This rearrangement joins TRBV10-3 to TRBJ2-7; 9 nucleotides match TRBD2. The receptor comes from a man between 65 and 79 years old with acute or convalescent COVID-19. The CDR3 is CAIMREGQYEQYF. CDR3 nucleotide sequence: TGTGCCATCATGCGGGAGGGCCAATACGAGCAGTACTTC.